This TCR beta chain was sequenced in a study of cytomegalovirus exposure and HLA in healthy donors. Study outcomes and limitations: TCR sequences were mostly rare, though some public TCRs occurred in many donors.

The CDR3 has 15 amino acids. The V end lost 0 bases, the J end lost 2 bases, and 11 bases lay between the germline ends. Germline V gives CDR1 SGDLS, CDR2 YYNGEE. Note on this clone: The antigen is unknown.

Amplification used 60 Vbeta primers and 13 Jbeta primers. The assay was immunoSEQ multiplex PCR, and TCRdb's table has in-frame clones only and misses some. Here the sample spans 200,000 to 250,000 clones, around 80% being singletons. V gene TRBV9 combines with J gene TRBJ1-2; no clear D gene. Specimen: PBMCs. The clonotype originates from a woman aged 55-70 years in good health and CMV-seropositive. In DNA form, the CDR3 reads TGTGCCAGCAGCGTAGGTCGGGGTTGGAACTATGGCTACACCTTC. Translated: CASSVGRGWNYGYTF.